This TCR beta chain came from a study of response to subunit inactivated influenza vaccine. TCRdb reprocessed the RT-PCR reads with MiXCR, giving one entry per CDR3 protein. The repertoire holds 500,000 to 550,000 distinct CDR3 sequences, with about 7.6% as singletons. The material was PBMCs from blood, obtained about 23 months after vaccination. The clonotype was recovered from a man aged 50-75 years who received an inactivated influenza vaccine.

The CDR3 DNA follows: TGCGCCAGCAGCCAAGACCCAGGGGCCTCAGGGGAGCTGTTTTTT. It translates to CASSQDPGASGELFF. The chain employs TRBV4-3 and TRBJ2-2; TRBD1 might be the D (6 bases). The germline V gene has CDR1 LGHNA and CDR2 YSLEER. This CDR3 contains 15 residues. V lost 0 bases and J 8 bases, leaving 13 bases between the germline ends.